This is a list of T cell receptor beta chains from one sample in a study of blood T cell repertoires in COVID-19. The data were produced by immunoSEQ multiplex PCR, yet TCRdb's version contains in-frame clones alone and is incomplete. The sample consists of 380,000 or so clones, approximately 88% of them appearing once. Sequenced sample: peripheral blood. The receptors were gathered from a middle-aged man with acute or convalescent COVID-19. CDR3s include the opening cysteine and the closing phenylalanine or tryptophan. The order of the fields is V gene, clone size, D gene, J gene, CDR3 DNA, CDR3 protein. A D gene is named only where the DNA matches it firmly. Clone size is given for some rows only: seen once, a few or many times, or a class if the clone is expanded.

V gene: TRBV5-6; clone size: few; D gene: TRBD2; J gene: TRBJ2-3; CDR3 DNA: TGTGCCAGCAGCTCCGTGCGGGGGGCCAGCACAGATACGCAGTATTTT; CDR3 protein: CASSSVRGASTDTQYF
V gene: TRBV7-9; clone size: -; D gene: -; J gene: TRBJ1-1; CDR3 DNA: TGTGCCAGCAGAACTAGTGCCGAGAACACTGAAGCTTTCTTT; CDR3 protein: CASRTSAENTEAFF
V gene: TRBV6-5; clone size: -; D gene: TRBD1; J gene: TRBJ1-1; CDR3 DNA: TGTGCCAGCAGCCCAAACACAGGGGTGACTGAAGCTTTCTTT; CDR3 protein: CASSPNTGVTEAFF
V gene: TRBV7-3; clone size: -; D gene: -; J gene: TRBJ1-1; CDR3 DNA: TGTGCCAGCAGCTTAGAGCAGGGCCGTGGAGCTTTCTTT; CDR3 protein: CASSLEQGRGAFF
V gene: TRBV27; clone size: -; D gene: TRBD1; J gene: TRBJ2-7; CDR3 DNA: TGTGCCACCTATCGACAGGGAACCTACGAGCAGTACTTC; CDR3 protein: CATYRQGTYEQYF
V gene: TRBV5-1; clone size: -; D gene: TRBD2; J gene: TRBJ2-5; CDR3 DNA: TGCGCCAGCAGCTTGGGCGGGAGAGTCCAAGAGACCCAGTACTTC; CDR3 protein: CASSLGGRVQETQYF
V gene: TRBV4-3; clone size: -; D gene: -; J gene: TRBJ1-4; CDR3 DNA: TGCGCCAGCAGCCAGCCGGGACTAAAGAATGAAAAACTGTTTTTT; CDR3 protein: CASSQPGLKNEKLFF
V gene: TRBV5-6; clone size: -; D gene: -; J gene: TRBJ2-5; CDR3 DNA: TGTGCCAGCAGCTTAATTAGAGAGACCCAGTACTTC; CDR3 protein: CASSLIRETQYF
V gene: TRBV5-1; clone size: -; D gene: TRBD2; J gene: TRBJ2-7; CDR3 DNA: TGCGCCAGCAGCAGGGGACTAGGAAGCGAGCAGTACTTC; CDR3 protein: CASSRGLGSEQYF
V gene: TRBV7-3; clone size: -; D gene: TRBD1; J gene: TRBJ2-7; CDR3 DNA: TGTGCCAGCAGCTTAACCGGGACAGGGCCCTACGAGCAGTACTTC; CDR3 protein: CASSLTGTGPYEQYF
V gene: TRBV6-4; clone size: -; D gene: -; J gene: TRBJ2-1; CDR3 DNA: TGTGCCAGCAGTGACGTTCCGGTTAGCTACAATGAGCAGTTCTTC; CDR3 protein: CASSDVPVSYNEQFF
V gene: TRBV25-1; clone size: -; D gene: -; J gene: TRBJ2-7; CDR3 DNA: TGTGCCAGCAGAAGGACAGAGAGCTCCTACGAGCAGTACTTC; CDR3 protein: CASRRTESSYEQYF
V gene: TRBV3-1/TRBV3-2; clone size: -; D gene: -; J gene: TRBJ2-7; CDR3 DNA: TGTGCCAGCAGCCCAGGATTGCCAGGTTACGAGCAGTACTTC; CDR3 protein: CASSPGLPGYEQYF
V gene: TRBV27; clone size: -; D gene: -; J gene: TRBJ1-2; CDR3 DNA: TGTGCCAGCCGAACCTGGGAGGGGCGGGATGGCTACACCTTC; CDR3 protein: CASRTWEGRDGYTF
V gene: TRBV18; clone size: -; D gene: -; J gene: TRBJ2-1; CDR3 DNA: TGTGCCAGCTCACCCCAGATGAATGTAGCGGATGGGAATGAGCAGTTCTTC; CDR3 protein: CASSPQMNVADGNEQFF
V gene: TRBV20-1; clone size: -; D gene: -; J gene: TRBJ2-1; CDR3 DNA: TGCAGTGCTAAACACAACAATGAGCAGTTCTTC; CDR3 protein: CSAKHNNEQFF
V gene: TRBV15; clone size: once; D gene: -; J gene: TRBJ2-7; CDR3 DNA: TGTGCCACCAGCAGAGCAAGGGACTTCTACGAGCAGTACTTC; CDR3 protein: CATSRARDFYEQYF
V gene: TRBV5-1; clone size: -; D gene: -; J gene: TRBJ1-4; CDR3 DNA: TGCGCCAGCAGCTTGGACGACAGCCGCGGGGGTGAAAAACTGTTTTTT; CDR3 protein: CASSLDDSRGGEKLFF
V gene: TRBV7-3; clone size: -; D gene: -; J gene: TRBJ2-5; CDR3 DNA: TGTGCCAGCAGCTTACGCGGGGGCCCGGAGACCCAGTACTTC; CDR3 protein: CASSLRGGPETQYF
V gene: TRBV5-4; clone size: -; D gene: -; J gene: TRBJ1-2; CDR3 DNA: TGTGCCAGCAGCTTGAAAGGAGGGGCGCGGAGCTATGGCTACACCTTC; CDR3 protein: CASSLKGGARSYGYTF
V gene: TRBV4-3; clone size: -; D gene: TRBD1; J gene: TRBJ1-5; CDR3 DNA: TGCGCCAGCAGCCGGGACAGGGGAGGCAATCAGCCCCAGCATTTT; CDR3 protein: CASSRDRGGNQPQHF
V gene: TRBV19; clone size: -; D gene: -; J gene: TRBJ1-5; CDR3 DNA: TGTGCCAGTAGTATAGGGGGCCGGCGGCCCCAGCATTTT; CDR3 protein: CASSIGGRRPQHF
V gene: TRBV7-3; clone size: -; D gene: -; J gene: TRBJ2-1; CDR3 DNA: TGTGCCAGCAGCCAAAGGACAACCAATGAGCAGTTCTTC; CDR3 protein: CASSQRTTNEQFF
V gene: TRBV12-3/TRBV12-4; clone size: few; D gene: -; J gene: TRBJ1-6; CDR3 DNA: TGTGCCAGCAGCCAGACATCAGGTTACCTCCACTTT; CDR3 protein: CASSQTSGYLHF
V gene: TRBV28; clone size: -; D gene: -; J gene: TRBJ2-7; CDR3 DNA: TGTGCCAGCAGTCGTGGGGAGGCCCCCTACGAGCAGTACTTC; CDR3 protein: CASSRGEAPYEQYF
V gene: TRBV7-9; clone size: -; D gene: -; J gene: TRBJ2-1; CDR3 DNA: TGTGCCAGCAGCTTAGCGGTGGGCGTCGTAATGGGCAATGAGCAGTTCTTC; CDR3 protein: CASSLAVGVVMGNEQFF
V gene: TRBV9; clone size: -; D gene: TRBD1; J gene: TRBJ2-4; CDR3 DNA: TGTGCCAGCAGCGTAGAACAGGGGGCCAACATTCAGTACTTC; CDR3 protein: CASSVEQGANIQYF
V gene: TRBV6-2/TRBV6-3; clone size: -; D gene: -; J gene: TRBJ2-4; CDR3 DNA: TGTGCCAGCAGTTACAGCAACAAAAACATTCAGTACTTC; CDR3 protein: CASSYSNKNIQYF
V gene: TRBV3-1/TRBV3-2; clone size: -; D gene: -; J gene: TRBJ1-1; CDR3 DNA: TGTGCCAGCAGCCAGAGGGCAGGGGATAGTGAAGCTTTCTTT; CDR3 protein: CASSQRAGDSEAFF
V gene: TRBV7-3; clone size: -; D gene: TRBD2; J gene: TRBJ2-3; CDR3 DNA: TGTGCCAGCAGCACCGGGACTAGCAATTCAGATACGCAGTATTTT; CDR3 protein: CASSTGTSNSDTQYF
V gene: TRBV5-6; clone size: -; D gene: TRBD1; J gene: TRBJ2-2; CDR3 DNA: TGTGCCAGCAGCGCGGCAGGGGGCCGGAACACCGGGGAGCTGTTTTTT; CDR3 protein: CASSAAGGRNTGELFF
V gene: TRBV5-1; clone size: -; D gene: TRBD1; J gene: TRBJ2-7; CDR3 DNA: TGCGCCAGCAGCTGGGACAGGGCTTACGAGCAGTACTTC; CDR3 protein: CASSWDRAYEQYF
V gene: TRBV6-1; clone size: once; D gene: TRBD2; J gene: TRBJ2-7; CDR3 DNA: TGTGCCAGCAGTGTAGCGGGCAGGGCGTACGAGCAGTACTTC; CDR3 protein: CASSVAGRAYEQYF
V gene: TRBV27; clone size: -; D gene: TRBD1; J gene: TRBJ1-6; CDR3 DNA: TGTGCCAGCAGTTTGGACAGGGCAGGGTCACCCCTCCACTTT; CDR3 protein: CASSLDRAGSPLHF
V gene: TRBV11-3; clone size: -; D gene: -; J gene: TRBJ2-4; CDR3 DNA: TGTGCCAGCAGCTTAGCCGGGAATGACATTCAGTACTTC; CDR3 protein: CASSLAGNDIQYF
V gene: TRBV6-6; clone size: -; D gene: TRBD1; J gene: TRBJ2-7; CDR3 DNA: TGTGCCAGCAGGGAGACAGGGGACTCGTACGAGCAGTACTTC; CDR3 protein: CASRETGDSYEQYF
V gene: TRBV5-1; clone size: -; D gene: TRBD1; J gene: TRBJ1-1; CDR3 DNA: TGCGCCAGCAGGCTGGGACAGCAGAACACTGAAGCTTTCTTT; CDR3 protein: CASRLGQQNTEAFF
V gene: TRBV11-2; clone size: -; D gene: TRBD1; J gene: TRBJ2-5; CDR3 DNA: TGTGCCAGCAGCACGGACAGGGTTCAAGAGACCCAGTACTTC; CDR3 protein: CASSTDRVQETQYF
V gene: TRBV7-2; clone size: few; D gene: -; J gene: TRBJ1-3; CDR3 DNA: TGTGCCAGCAGCTTAGATTTAGGGGGAGTAATTGTGTACACCATATATTTT; CDR3 protein: CASSLDLGGVIVYTIYF
V gene: TRBV7-2; clone size: -; D gene: TRBD1; J gene: TRBJ1-2; CDR3 DNA: TGTGCCAGCAGTTTCAGGGGGCGCTTAGACTATGGCTACACCTTC; CDR3 protein: CASSFRGRLDYGYTF
V gene: TRBV6-5; clone size: few; D gene: TRBD1; J gene: TRBJ1-5; CDR3 DNA: TGTGCCAGCCTGTCCCGGGACAGGGGAAATCAGCCCCAGCATTTT; CDR3 protein: CASLSRDRGNQPQHF
V gene: TRBV28; clone size: -; D gene: -; J gene: TRBJ2-2; CDR3 DNA: TGTGCCAGCAGTCCGACCTGGCGACTTAAACAAAACACCGGGGAGCTGTTTTTT; CDR3 protein: CASSPTWRLKQNTGELFF
V gene: TRBV3-1/TRBV3-2; clone size: -; D gene: -; J gene: TRBJ1-4; CDR3 DNA: TGTGCCAGCAGCCAAGAATGGGTGAACAGGGTGGGGACAACTAATGAAAAACTGTTTTTT; CDR3 protein: CASSQEWVNRVGTTNEKLFF
V gene: TRBV5-1; clone size: -; D gene: -; J gene: TRBJ2-2; CDR3 DNA: TGCGCCAGCAGCTTAGCACAGGGAAACACCGGGGAGCTGTTTTTT; CDR3 protein: CASSLAQGNTGELFF
V gene: TRBV5-1; clone size: -; D gene: -; J gene: TRBJ1-4; CDR3 DNA: TGCGCCAGCCGTGAGGATAATAATGAAAAACTGTTTTTT; CDR3 protein: CASREDNNEKLFF
V gene: TRBV5-5; clone size: -; D gene: -; J gene: TRBJ1-2; CDR3 DNA: TGTGCCAGCAGCCCGAGCTATGGCTACACCTTC; CDR3 protein: CASSPSYGYTF
V gene: TRBV3-1/TRBV3-2; clone size: -; D gene: -; J gene: TRBJ2-1; CDR3 DNA: TGTGCCAGCAGCCAAGATTTAAACAATGAGCAGTTCTTC; CDR3 protein: CASSQDLNNEQFF
V gene: TRBV7-9; clone size: -; D gene: TRBD1; J gene: TRBJ2-1; CDR3 DNA: TGTGCCAGCAGCACCCCTGACAGGGAAACCTACAATGAGCAGTTCTTC; CDR3 protein: CASSTPDRETYNEQFF